This T cell receptor beta chain derives from a study of blood T cell repertoires in COVID-19. This clone was recorded once. CDR3 size: 16 residues. The J segment lost 6 bases and the V segment lost 4 bases, leaving 8 bases of the junction unmatched. Germline V CDR1 and CDR2: SGHDT, YYEEEE. Seattle-derived patients entered the study during active infection and were followed longitudinally. Methods used by the authors: Nucleated cell number was recorded as an estimate derived from reference gene primer amplification. Only in-frame clones appear in the TCRdb table, and some are missing; sequencing was by immunoSEQ multiplex PCR. V and J calls plus clone size are reproduced from that table; the DNA served to infer D and trimming. The data show 180,000 or so clones, roughly 81% seen once.

Source material: peripheral blood. The clonotype originates from a woman aged 40 to 50 with COVID-19, enrolled during active disease. The chain combines TRBV5-6 with TRBJ1-4; 11 nucleotides line up with TRBD1. CDR3 protein: CASSGGPGQGDEKLFF. DNA of the CDR3: TGTGCCAGCAGCGGAGGACCGGGACAGGGGGATGAAAAACTGTTTTTT.